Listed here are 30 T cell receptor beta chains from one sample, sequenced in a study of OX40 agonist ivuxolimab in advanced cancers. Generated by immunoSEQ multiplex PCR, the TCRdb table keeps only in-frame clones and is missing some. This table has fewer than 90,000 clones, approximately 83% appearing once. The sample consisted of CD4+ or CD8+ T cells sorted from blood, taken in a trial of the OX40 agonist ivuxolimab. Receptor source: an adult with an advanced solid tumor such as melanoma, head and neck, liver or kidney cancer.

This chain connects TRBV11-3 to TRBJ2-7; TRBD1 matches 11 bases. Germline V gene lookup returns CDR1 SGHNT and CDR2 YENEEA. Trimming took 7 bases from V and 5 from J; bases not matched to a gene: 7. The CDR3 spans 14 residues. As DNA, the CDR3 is TGTGCCAGCACCCTGGACAGGGGGCCTAACGAGCAGTACTTC. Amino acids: CASTLDRGPNEQYF. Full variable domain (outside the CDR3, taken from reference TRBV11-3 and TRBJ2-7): EAGVVQSPRYKIIEKKQPVAFWCNPISGHNTLYWYLQNLGQGPELLIRYENEEAVDDSQLPKDRFSAERLKGVDSTLKIQPAELGDSAVYLCASTLDRGPNEQYFGPGTRLTVT.

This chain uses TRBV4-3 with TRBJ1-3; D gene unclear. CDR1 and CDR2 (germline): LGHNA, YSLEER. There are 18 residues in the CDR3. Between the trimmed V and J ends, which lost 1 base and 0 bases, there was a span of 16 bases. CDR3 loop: CASSQGLPGPNSGNTIYF. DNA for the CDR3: TGCGCCAGCAGCCAAGGGTTACCAGGACCCAACTCTGGAAACACCATATATTTT.

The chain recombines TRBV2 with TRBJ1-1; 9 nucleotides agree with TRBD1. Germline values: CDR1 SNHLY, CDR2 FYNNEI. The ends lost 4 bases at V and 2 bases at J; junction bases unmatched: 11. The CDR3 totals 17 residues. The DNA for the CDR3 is TGTGCCAGCAGTGTACCGAGGACAGGGGCCCTCAACACTGAAGCTTTCTTT. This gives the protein CASSVPRTGALNTEAFF.

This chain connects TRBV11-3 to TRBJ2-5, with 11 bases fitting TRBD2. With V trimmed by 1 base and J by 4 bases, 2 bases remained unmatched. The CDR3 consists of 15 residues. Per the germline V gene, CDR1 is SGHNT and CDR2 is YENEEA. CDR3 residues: CASSLVSGRAETQYF. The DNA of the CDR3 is TGTGCCAGCAGCTTAGTTAGCGGGAGGGCAGAGACCCAGTACTTC.

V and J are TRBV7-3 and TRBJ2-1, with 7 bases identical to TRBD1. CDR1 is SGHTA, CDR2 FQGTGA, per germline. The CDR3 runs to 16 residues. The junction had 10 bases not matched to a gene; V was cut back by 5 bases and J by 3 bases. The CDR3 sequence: CASSPLVGQNYNEQFF. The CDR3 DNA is TGTGCCAGCAGCCCCCTGGTGGGACAGAACTACAATGAGCAGTTCTTC.

CDR3 amino acids: CASSLAQNNYGYTF. CDR3 nucleotide sequence: TGTGCCAGCAGCTTGGCACAGAACAACTATGGCTACACCTTC. This chain joins TRBV5-4 and TRBJ1-2; D remains unclear. Germline CDR1 reads SGHNT; CDR2 reads YYREEE (reference sequence). V gave up 0 bases and J gave up 2 bases, with 8 bases separating them. The CDR3 is 14 residues long.

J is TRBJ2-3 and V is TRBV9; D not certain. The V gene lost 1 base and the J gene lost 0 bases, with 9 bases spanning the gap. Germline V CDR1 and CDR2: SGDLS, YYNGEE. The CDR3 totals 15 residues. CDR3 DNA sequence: TGTGCCAGCAGCGTATTGCCCGAGAGCACAGATACGCAGTATTTT. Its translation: CASSVLPESTDTQYF.

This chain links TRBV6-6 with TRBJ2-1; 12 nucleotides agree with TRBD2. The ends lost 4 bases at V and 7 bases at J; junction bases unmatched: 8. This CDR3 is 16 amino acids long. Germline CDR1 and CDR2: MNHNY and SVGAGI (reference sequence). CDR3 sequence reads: CASSSTTSGGTNEQFF. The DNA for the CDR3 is TGTGCCAGCAGTTCCACGACTAGCGGGGGTACGAATGAGCAGTTCTTC.

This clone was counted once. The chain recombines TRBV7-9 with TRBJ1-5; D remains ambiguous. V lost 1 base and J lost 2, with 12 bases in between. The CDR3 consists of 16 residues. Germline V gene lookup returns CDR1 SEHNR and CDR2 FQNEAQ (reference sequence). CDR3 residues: CASSLESGVGNQPQHF. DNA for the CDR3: TGTGCCAGCAGCTTAGAATCCGGAGTTGGCAATCAGCCCCAGCATTTT.

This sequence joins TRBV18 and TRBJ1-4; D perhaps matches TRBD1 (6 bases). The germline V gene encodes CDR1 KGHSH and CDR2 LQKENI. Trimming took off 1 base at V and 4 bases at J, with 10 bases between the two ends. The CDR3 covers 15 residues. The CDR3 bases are TGTGCCAGCTCACCACAAGGACAGCTTAATGAAAAACTGTTTTTT. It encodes CASSPQGQLNEKLFF. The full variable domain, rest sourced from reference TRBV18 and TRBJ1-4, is NAGVMQNPRHLVRRRGQEARLRCSPMKGHSHVYWYRQLPEEGLKFMVYLQKENIIDESGMPKERFSAEFPKEGPSILRIQQVVRGDSAAYFCASSPQGQLNEKLFFGSGTQLSVL.

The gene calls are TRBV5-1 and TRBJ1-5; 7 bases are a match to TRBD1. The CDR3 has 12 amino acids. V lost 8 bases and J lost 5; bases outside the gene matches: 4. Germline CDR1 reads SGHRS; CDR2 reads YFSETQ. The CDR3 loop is CARWTGDQPQHF. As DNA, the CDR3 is TGCGCCAGATGGACAGGAGATCAGCCCCAGCATTTT.

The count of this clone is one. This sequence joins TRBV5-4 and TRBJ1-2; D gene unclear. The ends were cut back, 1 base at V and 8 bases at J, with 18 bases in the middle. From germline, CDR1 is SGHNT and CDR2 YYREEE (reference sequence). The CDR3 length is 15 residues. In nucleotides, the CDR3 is TGTGCCAGCAGCTTGCAAGGTGCAGGTCGTGGGGGCTACACCTTC. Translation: CASSLQGAGRGGYTF.

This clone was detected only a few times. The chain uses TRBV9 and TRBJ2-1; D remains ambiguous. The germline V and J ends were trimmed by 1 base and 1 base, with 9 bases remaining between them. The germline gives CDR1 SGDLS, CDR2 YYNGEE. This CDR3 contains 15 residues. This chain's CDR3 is CASSVQVTSYNEQFF. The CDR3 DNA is TGTGCCAGCAGCGTACAGGTGACTTCCTACAATGAGCAGTTCTTC.

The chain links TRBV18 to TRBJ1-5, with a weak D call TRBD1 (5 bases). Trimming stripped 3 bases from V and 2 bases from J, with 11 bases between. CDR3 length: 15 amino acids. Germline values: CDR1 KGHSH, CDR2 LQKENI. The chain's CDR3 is CASSPSGRGNQPQHF. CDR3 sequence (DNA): TGTGCCAGCTCACCCTCCGGCAGGGGCAATCAGCCCCAGCATTTT.

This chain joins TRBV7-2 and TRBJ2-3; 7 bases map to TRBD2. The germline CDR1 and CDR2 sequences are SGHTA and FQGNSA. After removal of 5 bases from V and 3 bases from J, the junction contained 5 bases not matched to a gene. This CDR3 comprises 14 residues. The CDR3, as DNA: TGTGCCAGCAGCGCAAGCGGGGTGACAGATACGCAGTATTTT. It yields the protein CASSASGVTDTQYF. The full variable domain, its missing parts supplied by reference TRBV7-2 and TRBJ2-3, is GAGVSQSPSNKVTEKGKDVELRCDPISGHTALYWYRQSLGQGLEFLIYFQGNSAPDKSGLPSDRFSAERTGGSVSTLTIQRTQQEDSAVYLCASSASGVTDTQYFGPGTRLTVL.

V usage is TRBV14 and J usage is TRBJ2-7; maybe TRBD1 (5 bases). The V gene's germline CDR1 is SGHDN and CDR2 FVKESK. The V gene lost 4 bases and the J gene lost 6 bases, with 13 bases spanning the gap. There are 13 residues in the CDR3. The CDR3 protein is CASSPFQGTEQYF. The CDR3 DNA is TGTGCCAGCAGCCCTTTCCAGGGAACCGAGCAGTACTTC.

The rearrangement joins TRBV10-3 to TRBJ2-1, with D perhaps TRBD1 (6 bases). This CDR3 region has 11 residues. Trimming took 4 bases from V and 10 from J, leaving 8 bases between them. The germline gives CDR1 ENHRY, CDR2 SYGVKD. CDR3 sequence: CAISADREQFF. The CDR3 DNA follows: TGTGCCATCAGTGCGGACAGAGAGCAGTTCTTC.

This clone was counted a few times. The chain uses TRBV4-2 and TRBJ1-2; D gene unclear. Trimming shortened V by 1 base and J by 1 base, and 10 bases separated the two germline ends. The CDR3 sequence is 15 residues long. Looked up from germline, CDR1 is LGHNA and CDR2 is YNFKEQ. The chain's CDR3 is CASSQVMGNNYGYTF. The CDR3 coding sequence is TGTGCCAGCAGCCAAGTCATGGGGAATAACTATGGCTACACCTTC.

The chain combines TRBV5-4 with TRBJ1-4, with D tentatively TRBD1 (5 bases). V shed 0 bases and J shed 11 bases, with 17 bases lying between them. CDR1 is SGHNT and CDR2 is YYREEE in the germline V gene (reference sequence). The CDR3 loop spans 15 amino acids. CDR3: CASSLGHSGGEKLFF. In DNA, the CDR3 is TGTGCCAGCAGCTTGGGCCATTCCGGAGGGGAGAAACTGTTTTTT.

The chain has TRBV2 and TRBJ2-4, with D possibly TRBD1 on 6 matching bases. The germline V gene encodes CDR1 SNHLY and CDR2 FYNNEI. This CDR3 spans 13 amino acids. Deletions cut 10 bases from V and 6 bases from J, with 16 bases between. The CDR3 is CANYPGQGNIQYF. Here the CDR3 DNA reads TGTGCCAATTACCCGGGACAAGGAAACATTCAGTACTTC.

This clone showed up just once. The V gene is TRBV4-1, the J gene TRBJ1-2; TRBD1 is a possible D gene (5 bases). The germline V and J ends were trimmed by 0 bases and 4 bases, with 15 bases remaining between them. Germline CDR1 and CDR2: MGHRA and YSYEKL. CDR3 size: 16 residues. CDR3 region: CASSQESLFGTYGYTF. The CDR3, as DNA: TGCGCCAGCAGCCAAGAATCCCTCTTTGGGACCTATGGCTACACCTTC.

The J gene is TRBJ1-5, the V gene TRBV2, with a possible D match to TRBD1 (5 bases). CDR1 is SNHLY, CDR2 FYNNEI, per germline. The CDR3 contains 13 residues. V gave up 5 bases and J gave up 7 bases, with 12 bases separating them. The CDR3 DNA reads TGTGCCAGCAGTTTGATACAGGCCCAGCCCCAGCATTTT. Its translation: CASSLIQAQPQHF.

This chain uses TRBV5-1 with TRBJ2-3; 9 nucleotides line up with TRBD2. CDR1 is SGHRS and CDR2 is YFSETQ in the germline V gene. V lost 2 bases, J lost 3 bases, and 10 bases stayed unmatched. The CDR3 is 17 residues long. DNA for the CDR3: TGCGCCAGCAGCTTCGGCTACCAGACTAGCGGAACAGATACGCAGTATTTT. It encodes CASSFGYQTSGTDTQYF.

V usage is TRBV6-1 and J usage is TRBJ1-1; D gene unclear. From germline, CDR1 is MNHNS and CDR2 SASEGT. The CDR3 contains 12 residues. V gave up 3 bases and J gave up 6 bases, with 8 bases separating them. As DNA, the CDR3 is TGTGCCAGCAGTGATTCCTGGGCTGAAGCTTTCTTT. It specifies CASSDSWAEAFF.

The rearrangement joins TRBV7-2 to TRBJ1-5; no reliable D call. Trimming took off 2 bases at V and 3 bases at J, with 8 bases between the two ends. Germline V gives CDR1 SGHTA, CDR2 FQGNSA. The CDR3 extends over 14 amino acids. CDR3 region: CASSLLKNNQPQHF. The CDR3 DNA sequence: TGTGCCAGCAGCTTACTTAAAAACAATCAGCCCCAGCATTTT.

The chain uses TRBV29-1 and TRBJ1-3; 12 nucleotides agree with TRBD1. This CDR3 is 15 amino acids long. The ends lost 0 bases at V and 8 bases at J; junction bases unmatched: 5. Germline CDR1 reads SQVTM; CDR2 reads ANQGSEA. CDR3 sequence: CSVEDWGQGADTIYF. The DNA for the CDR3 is TGCAGCGTTGAAGATTGGGGACAGGGGGCGGACACCATATATTTT. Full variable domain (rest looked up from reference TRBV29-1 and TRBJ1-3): SAVISQKPSRDICQRGTSLTIQCQVDSQVTMMFWYRQQPGQSLTLIATANQGSEATYESGFVIDKFPISRPNLTFSTLTVSNMSPEDSSIYLCSVEDWGQGADTIYFGEGSWLTVV.

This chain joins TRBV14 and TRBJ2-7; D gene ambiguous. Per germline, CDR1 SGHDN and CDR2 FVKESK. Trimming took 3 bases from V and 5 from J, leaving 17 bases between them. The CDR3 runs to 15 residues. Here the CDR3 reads CASSQSWIRPHEQYF. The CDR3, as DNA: TGTGCCAGCAGCCAGTCCTGGATCAGACCCCACGAGCAGTACTTC.

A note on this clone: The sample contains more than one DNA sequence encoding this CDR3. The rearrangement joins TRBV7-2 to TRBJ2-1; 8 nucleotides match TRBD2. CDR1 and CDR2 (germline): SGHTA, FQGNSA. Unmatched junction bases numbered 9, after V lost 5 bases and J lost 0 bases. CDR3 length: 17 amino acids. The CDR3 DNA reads TGTGCCAGCAGCCCCATTCGGAGCGGGAGCTCCTACAATGAGCAGTTCTTC. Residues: CASSPIRSGSSYNEQFF.

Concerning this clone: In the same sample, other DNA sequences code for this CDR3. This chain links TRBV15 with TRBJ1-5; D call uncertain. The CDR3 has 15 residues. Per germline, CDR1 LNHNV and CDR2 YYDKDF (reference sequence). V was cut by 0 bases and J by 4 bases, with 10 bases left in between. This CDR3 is CATSRDIQANQPQHF. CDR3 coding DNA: TGTGCCACCAGCAGAGATATCCAGGCGAATCAGCCCCAGCATTTT.

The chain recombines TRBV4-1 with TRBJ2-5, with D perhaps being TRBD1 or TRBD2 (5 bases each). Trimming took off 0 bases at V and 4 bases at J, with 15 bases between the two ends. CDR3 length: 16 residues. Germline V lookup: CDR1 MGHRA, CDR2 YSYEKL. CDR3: CASSQDRQPGGETQYF. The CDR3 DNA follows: TGCGCCAGCAGCCAAGATCGACAGCCTGGGGGAGAGACCCAGTACTTC.